This TCR beta chain was captured in a study of T cells after yellow fever vaccination. The CDR3 is 15 residues long. CDR1 PRHDT and CDR2 FYEKMQ come from the germline V gene (reference sequence). Trimming removed 2 bases at V and 4 bases at J, with 12 bases between. Study outcomes and limitations: The appearance of a small share of clonotypes in both CD4 and CD8 compartments was observed. Contamination of FACS-sorted repertoires by abundant clonotypes from the bulk population could occur.

A note on this clonotype: Its matching antigen is unknown.

TCRdb re-derived calls from the 5' RACE reads in MiXCR, one entry per CDR3 protein. Of over 45,000 distinct CDR3 sequences in the sample, more than 5.5% were seen once. The clonotype originates from a man younger than 35 who received the YFV17D yellow fever vaccine. This chain joins TRBV13 and TRBJ2-1; TRBD1 is a possible D gene (6 bases). This material consisted of CD8+ T cells sorted from PBMCs, taken on the day of the first yellow fever vaccination. The CDR3 protein is CASSLRTAIYNEQFF. In DNA, the CDR3 is TGTGCCAGCAGCTTAAGGACAGCGATTTACAATGAGCAGTTCTTC.